The rows below give T cell receptor beta chains drawn from one sample of a study of T cells in Graves' hyperthyroidism and ophthalmopathy. Each CDR3 protein gets one entry after TCRdb re-called the multiplex PCR reads with MiXCR. The profile shows roughly 800,000 distinct CDR3 sequences, roughly 37% of them singletons. The sequenced sample consisted of blood. All receptors derive from a man between 18 and 35 years old with Graves' hyperthyroidism. Each CDR3 is given with its conserved first and last residue. The D gene is left open where the match is weak. Clone size is shown for a subset of rows, as once, few, many or a class of expanded clone.

D gene	V gene	J gene	clone size	CDR3 DNA	CDR3 protein
TRBD1	TRBV9	TRBJ1-5	-	TGTGCCAGCAGCACTTCGGGACAGGACCAAGAGACCCAGCATTTT	CASSTSGQDQETQHF
-	TRBV2	TRBJ1-3	few	TGTGCCAGCACCCGCCAACCCCGGACAGCCTCCCTCCGCTCTGGAAACACCATATATTTT	CASTRQPRTASLRSGNTIYF
TRBD1	TRBV20-1	TRBJ2-7	few	TGCAGTGCTAGAGATCAACAGGGGGCTGGTCCCGAGCAGTACTTC	CSARDQQGAGPEQYF
-	TRBV11-1	TRBJ2-2	-	TGTGCCAGCAGCCAAGCCTGGGGCACCGGGGAGCTGTTTTTT	CASSQAWGTGELFF
-	TRBV19	TRBJ1-5	few	TGTGCCAGTAGTATAGAGTGGGGCGATCAGCCCCAGCATTTT	CASSIEWGDQPQHF
TRBD2	TRBV14	TRBJ2-7	many	TGTGCCAGCAGCGAGCGGGGGAGCCACGAGCAGTACTTC	CASSERGSHEQYF
TRBD1	TRBV11-3	TRBJ2-5	-	TGTGCCAGCAGCTCAGTGACAGGGCGCGGCCGGGACTTC	CASSSVTGRGRDF
TRBD1	TRBV12-3/TRBV12-4	TRBJ2-5	-	TGTGCCAGCAGTCCGACACAGGGGGCAGAGACCCAGTACTTC	CASSPTQGAETQYF
TRBD1	TRBV25-1	TRBJ2-5	once	TGTGCCAGCAGCCAAGATAGGGGATGGACAGGGACGGAGACCCAGTACTTC	CASSQDRGWTGTETQYF
-	TRBV30	TRBJ1-1	-	TGTGCCTGGGAAACAGGGTCGGACGAAGCTTTCTTT	CAWETGSDEAFF
-	TRBV6-1	TRBJ1-1	-	TGTGCCAGCAGCAGAGGGGGGACGAACACTGAAGCTTTCTTT	CASSRGGTNTEAFF
-	TRBV7-9	TRBJ2-7	-	TGTGCCAGCAGCAGAGACAGGAGACCCTACGAGCAGTACTTC	CASSRDRRPYEQYF
-	TRBV7-2	TRBJ2-7	-	TGTGCCAGCAGCTTAGCGTCAGGTGCATTATACGAGCAGTACTTC	CASSLASGALYEQYF
TRBD1	TRBV7-2	TRBJ2-5	few	TGTGCCAGCAGCTTGCCCGGGACAGGGGATAAAGAGACCCAGTACTTC	CASSLPGTGDKETQYF
TRBD2	TRBV11-2	TRBJ2-7	-	TGTGCCAGCAGCTTAACTACTAGCGGGAGCTACGAGCAGTACTTC	CASSLTTSGSYEQYF
-	TRBV7-6	TRBJ2-5	-	TGTGCCAGCAGCTCGCGTCCGGGGGCACCCGTGACCCAGTACTTC	CASSSRPGAPVTQYF
TRBD2	TRBV6-5	TRBJ2-2	once	TGTGCCTGCAGACTAGCGGGGTACACCGGGGAGCTGTTTTTT	CACRLAGYTGELFF
-	TRBV7-2	TRBJ1-5	few	TGTGCCAGCAGCTTAGAAAGGGGGGCTCAGCCCCAGCATTTT	CASSLERGAQPQHF
-	TRBV7-9	TRBJ2-2	many	TGTGCCAGCAGCCCACACCACACCGGGGAGCTGTTTTTT	CASSPHHTGELFF
-	TRBV6-5	TRBJ2-7	-	TGTGCCAGCAGTTACGTTAGCTCCTACGAGCAGTACTTC	CASSYVSSYEQYF
-	TRBV5-6	TRBJ2-7	few	TGTGCCAGCAGCTCCTTGGAAGGCTACGAGCAGTACTTC	CASSSLEGYEQYF
-	TRBV7-8	TRBJ1-1	many	TGTGCCAGCAGCCAAGGGGGGGTGAACACTGAAGCTTTCTTT	CASSQGGVNTEAFF
-	TRBV10-3	TRBJ1-5	-	TGTGCCATCAGTGAGGTCGGGGCCAATCAGCCCCAGCATTTT	CAISEVGANQPQHF
-	TRBV29-1	TRBJ1-1	many	TGCAGCGTTGAATTCGGGGGAAACACTGAAGCTTTCTTT	CSVEFGGNTEAFF
TRBD2	TRBV15	TRBJ2-7	many	TGTGCCACCAGCAGGACTAGCGGGAGGAACGAGCAGTACTTC	CATSRTSGRNEQYF
-	TRBV29-1	TRBJ1-6	-	TGCAGCGTACTAGACAGTGTTTCACCCCTCCACTTT	CSVLDSVSPLHF